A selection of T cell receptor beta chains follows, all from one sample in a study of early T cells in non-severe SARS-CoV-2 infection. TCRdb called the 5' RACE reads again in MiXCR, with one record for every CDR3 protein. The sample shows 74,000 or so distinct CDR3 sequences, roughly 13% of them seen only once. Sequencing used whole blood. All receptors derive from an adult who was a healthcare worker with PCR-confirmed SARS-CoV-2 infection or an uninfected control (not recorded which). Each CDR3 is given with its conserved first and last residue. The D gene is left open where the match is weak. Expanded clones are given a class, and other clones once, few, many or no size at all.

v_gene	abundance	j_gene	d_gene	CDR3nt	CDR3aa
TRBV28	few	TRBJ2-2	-	TGTGCCAGCAGTTTATCCCCCGGGACCTGGACGAGCCGGACAACCGGGGAGCTGTTTTTT	CASSLSPGTWTSRTTGELFF
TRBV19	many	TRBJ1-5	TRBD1	TGTGCCAGTAGCTACAGGGGGCGTACGGGTGATCAGCCCCAGCATTTT	CASSYRGRTGDQPQHF
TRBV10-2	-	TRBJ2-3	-	TGCGCCAGCAGTGCGCGCACAGATACGCAGTATTTT	CASSARTDTQYF
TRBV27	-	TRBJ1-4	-	TGTGCCAGCAGTTCCCTCACAGGGCTTCAGGATGAAAAACTGTTTTTT	CASSSLTGLQDEKLFF
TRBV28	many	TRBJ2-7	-	TGTGCCAGCAGTCCCCTGGGAGCAGGGGCTACACCCTACGTCGAGCAGTACTTC	CASSPLGAGATPYVEQYF
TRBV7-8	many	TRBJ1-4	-	TGTGCCAGCAGCTTGGCTGCGGGACATCGAGAAAAACTGTTTTTT	CASSLAAGHREKLFF
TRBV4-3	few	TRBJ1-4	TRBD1	TGCGCCAGCAGCCGACACAGGGGGTTTAATGAAAAACTGTTTTTT	CASSRHRGFNEKLFF
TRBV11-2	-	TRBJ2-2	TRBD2	TGTGCCAGCAGCACGCTAGCGGGAGGATTCCCCGGGGAGCTGTTTTTT	CASSTLAGGFPGELFF
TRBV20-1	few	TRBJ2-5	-	TGCAGTGCTAAAGGAGGGGGCTTGTCAGAGACCCAGTACTTC	CSAKGGGLSETQYF
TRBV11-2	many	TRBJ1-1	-	TGTGCCAGCAGCTTAGACTGGGGGAGTACGGCTTTCTTT	CASSLDWGSTAFF
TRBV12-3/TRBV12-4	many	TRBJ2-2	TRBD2	TGTGCCAGCAGTCTCCCCCCTGGGGGGGGGAACACCGGGGAGCTGTTTTTT	CASSLPPGGGNTGELFF
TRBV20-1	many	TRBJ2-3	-	TGCAGTGCTAGAGATGGCGGAAGACGTGCAGATACGCAGTATTTT	CSARDGGRRADTQYF
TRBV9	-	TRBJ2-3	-	TGTGCCAGCAGCTCAGGGGCGCATCTCACAGATACGCAGTATTTT	CASSSGAHLTDTQYF
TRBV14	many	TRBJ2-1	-	TGTGCCAGCAGCCAAGGGGGGCGGTTTGAGTTCTTC	CASSQGGRFEFF
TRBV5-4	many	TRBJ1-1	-	TGTGCCAGCAGCTCCCATCCCCGACAGGAGAACACTGAAGCTTTCTTT	CASSSHPRQENTEAFF
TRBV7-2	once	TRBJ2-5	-	TGTGCCAGCAGCCGAGGAGGGAGTGAGACCCAGTACTTC	CASSRGGSETQYF
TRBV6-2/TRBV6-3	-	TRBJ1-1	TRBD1	TGTGCCAGCAGCCCAGGACAGGGGCCTGGATTTAACGCTGAAGCTTTCTTT	CASSPGQGPGFNAEAFF
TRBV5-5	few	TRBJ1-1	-	TGTGCCAGCAGCTTGGCCCCAGGGGCCTTAACTGAAGCTTTCTTT	CASSLAPGALTEAFF
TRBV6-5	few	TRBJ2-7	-	TGTGCCAGCAGTTACAAAGCATTACGGACCCTATCCTACGAGCAGTACTTC	CASSYKALRTLSYEQYF
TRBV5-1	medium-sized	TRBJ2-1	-	TGCGCCAGCAGCTTGTTTAGCTCCTACAATGAGCAGTTCTTC	CASSLFSSYNEQFF
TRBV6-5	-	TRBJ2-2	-	TGTGCCAGCAGTTATGGCGGGACCGGGGAGCTGTTTTTT	CASSYGGTGELFF
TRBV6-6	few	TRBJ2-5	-	TGTGCCAGCAGCAACGGGGCAGGGTCTGGGAAAGAGACCCAGTACTTC	CASSNGAGSGKETQYF
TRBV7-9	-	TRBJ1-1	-	TGTGCCAGCAGCGCCAACTTCGCGGAAGCTTTCTTT	CASSANFAEAFF
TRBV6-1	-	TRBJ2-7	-	TGTGCCAGCAGTGAAAGACACCTAACCTACGAGCAGTACTTC	CASSERHLTYEQYF
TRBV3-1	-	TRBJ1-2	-	TGTGCCAGCAGCCAAGAGAGTCGGAGTAACTATGGCTACACCTTC	CASSQESRSNYGYTF
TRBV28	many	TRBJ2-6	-	TGTGCCAGCAGACTAGGGACTTACTCTGGGGCCAACGTCCTGACTTTC	CASRLGTYSGANVLTF
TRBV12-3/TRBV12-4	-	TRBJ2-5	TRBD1	TGTGCCAGCCGCTACAGGGGGCAAGAGACCCAGTACTTC	CASRYRGQETQYF
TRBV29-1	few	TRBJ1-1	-	TGCAGCGTTATCGGGGACCAAGAGGAAGCTTTCTTT	CSVIGDQEEAFF
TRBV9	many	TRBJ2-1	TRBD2	TGTGCCAGCAGCGCATCTAGCGGGGGGCCCTACAATGAGCAGTTCTTC	CASSASSGGPYNEQFF
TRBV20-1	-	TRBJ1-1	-	TGCAGTGCTAGATACCCCGCGGGGCACACTGAAGCTTTCTTT	CSARYPAGHTEAFF
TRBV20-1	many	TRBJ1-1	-	TGCAGTGCTGGGACCGGACGAGCTTTCTTT	CSAGTGRAFF
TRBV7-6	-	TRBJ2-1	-	TGTGCCAGCAGCATAGCGGCAGCGATCTCCTACAATGAGCAGTTCTTC	CASSIAAAISYNEQFF
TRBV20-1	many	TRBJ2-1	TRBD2	TGCAGTGCTGAGACTAGCGGGGCCATCAATGAGCAGTTCTTC	CSAETSGAINEQFF
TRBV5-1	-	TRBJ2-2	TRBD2	TGCGCCAGCAGCCCCCGGACTAGCGGGGCAGCGAACACCGGGGAGCTGTTTTTT	CASSPRTSGAANTGELFF
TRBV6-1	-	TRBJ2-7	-	TGTGCCACAGAATGGTACTACGAGCAGTACTTC	CATEWYYEQYF
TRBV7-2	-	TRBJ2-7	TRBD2	TGTGCCAGCAGCTTAAGCGGGGGTATGTACGAGCAGTACTTC	CASSLSGGMYEQYF
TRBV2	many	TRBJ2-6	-	TGTGCCAGCAGTTGGGACGGAAGAAGTGGGGCCAACGTCCTGACTTTC	CASSWDGRSGANVLTF
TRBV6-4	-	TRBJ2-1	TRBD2	TGTGCCAGCAGTGACTCAGCGGGAGACCTCAATGAGCAGTTCTTC	CASSDSAGDLNEQFF